This entry describes one T cell receptor (beta chain). Its antigen is currently unknown. This specimen belongs to a study of blood T cells in healthy people across ages. General observations from the study: Higher naive T cell percentage went strongly together with higher TCR beta diversity. The study found more naive CD4+ cells and higher diversity in long-lived than aged donors.

Next came a second PCR, run for about 6 to 12 cycles, which used a sample-barcoded 5' primer along with a J-beta primer mix. Unique molecular identifiers of 12 random nucleotides labeled each cDNA. MiXCR, run by TCRdb on the 5' RACE reads, gives a single entry per CDR3 protein. The sample consists of 380,000 or so distinct CDR3 sequences, about 49% of them appearing once. The clonotype was recovered from a man aged 60 to 75 in good health. Sequencing was done on a sample of blood.

CDR3 nucleotides: TGCGCCAGCAGCCAGGGACCTCAGGGCTCTGGGGCCAACGTCCTGACTTTC. Translating gives CASSQGPQGSGANVLTF. This chain links TRBV4-1 with TRBJ2-6; D tentatively fits TRBD1 or TRBD2 (5 bases each). Trimming cost V 3 bases and J 0 bases, with 12 bases left between them. Germline V gene lookup returns CDR1 MGHRA and CDR2 YSYEKL. The CDR3 loop spans 17 amino acids.